This T cell receptor (beta chain) was captured in a study of blood T cell repertoires in COVID-19. Study-level background: The study drew acute and convalescent COVID-19 samples from the United States, Italy and Spain.

Generated by immunoSEQ multiplex PCR, the TCRdb table keeps only in-frame clones and is missing some. The table has around 200,000 clones, 90% seen once. The CDR3 totals 17 residues. Germline trimming cut 7 bases from V and 6 bases from J; bases unmatched to any gene: 17. In germline, CDR1 is MNHEY, CDR2 SMNVEV (reference sequence). Researchers sorted participants into cohorts using their self-reported clinical history. Recovered Cohort 3 donors showed two negative PCRs, clearance, or symptom resolution. Sample: PBMCs or T cells enriched from blood (not recorded which). The chain has TRBV27 and TRBJ2-1, with 8 bases matching TRBD2. This receptor was taken from a man younger than 40 who had recovered from COVID-19. For the CDR3, the DNA is TGTGCCAGCACTTTGAACCTCGGGACTAGGCAGACCAATGAGCAGTTCTTC. This codes for CASTLNLGTRQTNEQFF.